This T cell receptor (beta chain) originates from a study of T cells after yellow fever vaccination (dated by TCRdb to 2018 to 2020). Regarding the research as a whole: Libraries from fractions with low cell numbers were prepared with the SMART-Seq v4 Ultra Low Input RNA kit. Bulk TCR alpha and beta repertoires were sequenced longitudinally to track T-cell clones before and after primary and booster YFV17D yellow fever vaccination. The cohort comprised two healthy male donors, one aged 18 to 30 and one aged 30 to 39 years. Blood was drawn at multiple timepoints before and after primary and secondary immunization, with bulk PBMC replicates and cell subsets isolated. Summary of the overall study and its limitations: Most clones expanded after primary vaccination were re-detected after the booster (about 96% of CD4 and 88% of CD8), suggesting broad memory maintenance. The secondary T-cell response was weaker than the primary response but faster, peaking on day 5 instead of day 15. Computational filtering was needed because FACS-sorted repertoires could contain abundant contaminating clonotypes from the bulk population. A small fraction of clonotypes showed up in both the CD4 and CD8 compartments, probably as a result of convergent recombination. The study included only two donors, which limits how far the findings can be generalized.

Including the terminal cysteine and phenylalanine, the CDR3 comprises 14 residues. CDR3 DNA only is kept here, 42 bases in frame from base 1. CDR1 and CDR2 were assigned from the germline V gene as LGHNA and YSLEER. Relative to germline, V is missing 4 bases and J is missing 6 bases, with 7 bases of the junction outside any gene match. According to the study, the label for this sample's treatment or condition signals: live attenuated yellow fever vaccine strain. Two biological replicates of bulk PBMCs were collected at each blood-draw timepoint. A standard Ficoll-Paque protocol was used to isolate PBMCs from peripheral blood. TriZol was used to extract RNA from bulk PBMCs, CD4 and CD8 fractions, and dextramer-positive and dextramer-negative fractions. This clonotype was seen a handful of times. Its antigen specificity is not known. Per-base qualities were not stored, and no clone one base away is much larger.

TCR cDNA was synthesized by 5'RACE template switching, through which a universal primer site and unique molecular identifiers were introduced. cDNA synthesis was primed from both the TCR alpha and TCR beta constant segments. Two PCR steps were used to amplify libraries, with sample barcodes and sequencing adapters being added in the second step. Sequencing of the libraries was done on either Illumina HiSeq 2500 (2x100 bp) or NovaSeq (2x150 bp). The authors' analysis ran thus. Demultiplexing of reads and collapsing into UMI consensus sequences were performed with MIGEC, and V(D)J alignment was carried out with MiXCR. Vaccine-responding clonotypes were defined with edgeR using replicate PBMC samples, requiring FDR below 0.01 and a log2 fold change above 5 up to day 15. Each bulk clonotype received a CD4 or CD8 identity based on whether the sequenced CD4 or CD8 repertoire contained that clonotype at higher abundance. TCRdb itself trimmed the public reads at Q25 with fastp, ran MiXCR and retained productive beta chains. Rows matching on CDR3 protein sequence are summarized as one entry with the most common DNA and genes. The V and J calls here are based on TCRdb, not the publication. The sample yields hundreds of thousands of distinct CDR3 sequences; approximately 13% were counted once. The ten largest clones add up to over 13% of the sample.

The sequence was obtained from a man aged 25-40 years who received the YFV17D yellow fever vaccine. The rearranged segments are TRBV4-3 and TRBJ2-7; TRBD1 aligns with 9 central bases. This material consisted of PBMCs, taken on the day of the yellow fever booster vaccination. The DNA sequence is given as TGCGCCAGCAGCCTAGGGGACAGGGTAGGCGAGCAGTACTTC. Translated, this gives CASSLGDRVGEQYF.